The 21 T cell receptor beta chains listed next were all sequenced from one sample in a study of cytomegalovirus exposure and HLA in healthy donors. PCR was performed using 60 Vbeta and 13 Jbeta primers. The protocol was immunoSEQ multiplex PCR, while the TCRdb copy is restricted to in-frame clones and leaves out a portion. This repertoire shows about 150,000 clones, just under 70% found once; its top ten account for more than 4%. Sequencing was carried out using PBMCs. These receptors originate from a man in his fifties or sixties in good health and CMV-seronegative.

This clone was found once. The chain combines TRBV5-1 with TRBJ2-3; D is possibly TRBD2 (6 bases). This CDR3 comprises 14 residues. CDR1 and CDR2 from the germline V gene are SGHRS and YFSETQ. V gave up 0 bases and J gave up 4 bases, with 9 bases separating them. The CDR3 loop is CASSLDGSPDTQYF. The DNA for the CDR3 is TGCGCCAGCAGCTTGGACGGGAGCCCAGATACGCAGTATTTT.

The chain is built from TRBV5-1 and TRBJ1-1; tentatively, D is TRBD1 (6 bases). V lost 0 bases and J lost 3, with 9 bases in between. Germline V gives CDR1 SGHRS, CDR2 YFSETQ. The CDR3 has 14 amino acids. The CDR3 spells CASSLDAGDTEAFF. In nucleotides, the CDR3 is TGCGCCAGCAGCTTGGATGCAGGGGACACTGAAGCTTTCTTT.

A few counts support this clone. V usage is TRBV7-6 and J usage is TRBJ1-4; tentatively, D is TRBD1 (6 bases). CDR1 and CDR2 (germline): SGHVS, FNYEAQ. With 2 bases removed from V and 4 bases from J, the gap between germline ends came to 11 bases. The CDR3 sequence is 15 residues long. CDR3 sequence (DNA): TGTGCCAGCAGCTTAAATGCAGGGGATAATGAAAAACTGTTTTTT. Amino acid sequence: CASSLNAGDNEKLFF.

This CDR3 is CASSDEREREQYF. CDR3 in DNA: TGTGCCAGCAGTGATGAGCGGGAGCGGGAGCAGTACTTC. This chain uses TRBV2 with TRBJ2-7; TRBD2 agrees at 8 bases. After removal of 3 bases from V and 7 bases from J, the junction contained 5 bases not matched to a gene. The CDR3 has 13 residues. The germline V gene encodes CDR1 SNHLY and CDR2 FYNNEI.

This rearrangement joins TRBV29-1 to TRBJ2-3; 13 nucleotides align to TRBD2. The CDR3 contains 16 residues. V was pared by 3 bases and J by 5 bases, with 8 bases of the junction left unmatched. Germline V gives CDR1 SQVTM, CDR2 ANQGSEA. This CDR3 reads CSVDLGLAGEGDTQYF. The CDR3 DNA sequence: TGCAGCGTTGACCTTGGACTAGCGGGAGAAGGAGATACGCAGTATTTT.

The chain carries TRBV6-6 and TRBJ1-3; D is possibly TRBD1 (5 bases). The CDR3 length is 16 residues. V shed 0 bases and J shed 0 bases, with 9 bases lying between them. Germline V lookup: CDR1 MNHNY, CDR2 SVGAGI (reference sequence). CDR3 region: CASSYSSQGSGNTIYF. In DNA form, the CDR3 reads TGTGCCAGCAGTTACTCGTCCCAGGGCTCTGGAAACACCATATATTTT.

J is TRBJ2-2 and V is TRBV5-6; 9 bases fit TRBD1. V was clipped by 4 bases and J by 6 bases; unmatched bases: 13. The CDR3 spans 17 residues. Germline V lookup: CDR1 SGHDT, CDR2 YYEEEE. The CDR3 here is CASSPGTGSLGAGELFF. In nucleotides, the CDR3 is TGTGCCAGCAGCCCGGGGACAGGGAGCTTGGGGGCCGGGGAGCTGTTTTTT.

This clone was recorded a few times. This chain connects TRBV29-1 to TRBJ1-6; weak D call: TRBD1 (6 bases). V was cut by 6 bases and J by 7 bases, with 13 bases left in between. Germline CDR1 reads SQVTM; CDR2 reads ANQGSEA. The CDR3 runs 13 residues. CDR3 in amino acids: CSVTGTNNSPLHF. CDR3 DNA: TGCAGCGTAACCGGGACAAACAATTCACCCCTCCACTTT.

The CDR3 loop is CSVTGGGDRGYTF. CDR3 bases: TGCAGCGTTACAGGGGGCGGGGACAGGGGCTACACCTTC. This chain connects TRBV29-1 to TRBJ1-2; 9 positions match TRBD1. This CDR3 region has 13 residues. V gave up 5 bases and J gave up 8 bases; unmatched junction bases: 9. Germline loops: CDR1 SQVTM, CDR2 ANQGSEA.

The genes are TRBV21-1 and TRBJ2-3; the table's D call TRBD1 went unverified against the DNA. TRBV21-1 is classified as a pseudogene. The CDR3 contains 21 residues. The CDR3 protein is CASSLPRTVDRENWSTDTQYF. The CDR3 region has the DNA TGTGCCAGCAGCCTACCGCGAACCGTGGACAGGGAAAATTGGAGCACAGATACGCAGTATTTT.

CDR3 region: CASSMGTGGYEQYF. CDR3 bases: TGCGCCAGCAGCATGGGGACAGGGGGGTACGAGCAGTACTTC. V is TRBV5-1 and J is TRBJ2-7; 11 bases match TRBD1. J was trimmed by 4 bases and V by 4 bases; bases with no gene match: 4. From germline, CDR1 is SGHRS and CDR2 YFSETQ. The CDR3 has 14 residues.

The V and J genes are TRBV5-1 and TRBJ2-3; TRBD2 aligns across 13 bases. Germline CDR1 and CDR2: SGHRS and YFSETQ. The CDR3 runs to 18 residues. Unmatched junction bases numbered 8, after V lost 4 bases and J lost 0 bases. The CDR3 region has the DNA TGCGCCAGCAGCCTACGGACTAGCGGGAGCGGGAGCACAGATACGCAGTATTTT. As protein: CASSLRTSGSGSTDTQYF.

This rearrangement joins TRBV4-3 to TRBJ1-5, with D perhaps TRBD1 (5 bases). Germline CDR1 and CDR2: LGHNA and YSLEER. V shed 2 bases and J shed 5 bases, with 19 bases lying between them. The CDR3 runs 17 residues. As DNA, the CDR3 is TGCGCCAGCAGCCAAAGCCTTGGGGCTTCGAGCGATCAGCCCCAGCATTTT. Protein sequence: CASSQSLGASSDQPQHF.

This chain uses TRBV7-2 with TRBJ2-5, with 9 bases fitting TRBD1. V trimming: 5 bases; J trimming: 4 bases; junction bases outside the gene matches: 5. There are 14 residues in the CDR3. CDR1 is SGHTA, CDR2 FQGNSA, per germline. The CDR3 DNA reads as TGTGCCAGCAGCCCGACGGACAGGGGAGAGACCCAGTACTTC. Translation: CASSPTDRGETQYF.

This chain links TRBV7-6 with TRBJ2-5; possible D gene TRBD2, 6 bases. The CDR3 is 15 residues long. Germline CDR1 and CDR2: SGHVS and FNYEAQ. V lost 2 bases, J lost 5 bases, and 15 bases lay in between. The CDR3 bases are TGTGCCAGCAGCTTAATGGCCGCTAGCGATGAGACCCAGTACTTC. Translating it yields CASSLMAASDETQYF.

This sequence joins TRBV19 and TRBJ2-7, with TRBD1 matching 7 bases. V lost 4 bases, J lost 6 bases, and 12 bases stayed unmatched. Germline-derived CDR1 and CDR2 are LNHDA and SQIVND (reference sequence). The CDR3 has 15 amino acids. In nucleotides, the CDR3 is TGTGCCAGTAGTACAAGACAGGGCGCAGTTTCCGAGCAGTACTTC. Amino acid sequence: CASSTRQGAVSEQYF.

This clone was detected once. The chain combines TRBV9 with TRBJ1-5; D is undetermined. Per germline, CDR1 SGDLS and CDR2 YYNGEE. The CDR3 covers 12 residues. Trimming removed 0 bases from V and 10 bases from J, with 8 bases in between. The CDR3 bases are TGTGCCAGCAGCGTAGTGGGAGGTCCCCAGCATTTT. Translated, it gives CASSVVGGPQHF.

The gene calls are TRBV18 and TRBJ1-1, with D possibly matching TRBD1 (5 bases). Germline lookup yields CDR1 KGHSH and CDR2 LQKENI. This CDR3 is 15 amino acids long. Trimming cost V 3 bases and J 3 bases, with 14 bases left between them. The CDR3 coding sequence is TGTGCCAGCTCACCTCGTCAGGGAAAGGACACTGAAGCTTTCTTT. Translation: CASSPRQGKDTEAFF. The variable domain in full, with the rest retrieved from reference TRBV18 and TRBJ1-1, is NAGVMQNPRHLVRRRGQEARLRCSPMKGHSHVYWYRQLPEEGLKFMVYLQKENIIDESGMPKERFSAEFPKEGPSILRIQQVVRGDSAAYFCASSPRQGKDTEAFFGQGTRLTVV.

CDR3 nucleotides: TGTGCCAGCAGCTTAGGGACTAGCGGGAACTCCTACAATGAGCAGTTCTTC. Translation: CASSLGTSGNSYNEQFF. The rearrangement links TRBV11-1 to TRBJ2-1; TRBD2 matches 12 bases. Germline CDR1 and CDR2: SGHAT and FQDESV (reference sequence). The CDR3 has 17 residues. V shed 1 base, J shed 0 bases, and the junction held 1 base outside the gene matches.

V usage is TRBV7-9 and J usage is TRBJ1-2; 9 nucleotides align to TRBD1. In germline, CDR1 is SEHNR, CDR2 FQNEAQ (reference sequence). The junction had 6 bases not matched to a gene; V was cut back by 1 base and J by 6 bases. The CDR3 extends over 15 amino acids. This chain's CDR3 is CASSLEPTGGHGYTF. CDR3 sequence (DNA): TGTGCCAGCAGCTTAGAGCCGACAGGGGGGCATGGCTACACCTTC.

This clone has only a few counts. The gene calls are TRBV28 and TRBJ2-3, with 15 positions matching TRBD2. V trimming: 3 bases; J trimming: 1 base; junction bases outside the gene matches: 5. Germline CDR1 MDHEN, CDR2 SYDVKM. The CDR3 runs 18 residues. CDR3 DNA sequence: TGTGCCAGCAGTTTGGGGACTAGCGGGAGGTGGGGCACAGATACGCAGTATTTT. Protein sequence: CASSLGTSGRWGTDTQYF.